Listed here are 10 T cell receptor beta chains from one sample, sequenced in a study of cytomegalovirus exposure and HLA in healthy donors. The PCR used 60 Vbeta and 13 Jbeta primers. Sequencing was performed with immunoSEQ multiplex PCR; in TCRdb, only in-frame clones are kept and a portion is missing. The sample comprises 100,000 to 120,000 clones, about 61% of which are singletons, and about 8.3% rests with the top ten. The sample comprised PBMCs. The receptors come from a man aged 18-30 years in good health and CMV-seropositive.

The genes are TRBV27 and TRBJ2-5; 7 nucleotides align to TRBD2. After removal of 7 bases from V and 11 bases from J, the junction contained 13 bases not matched to a gene. The CDR3 sequence is 13 residues long. From germline, CDR1 is MNHEY and CDR2 SMNVEV (reference sequence). CDR3 nucleotides: TGTGCCAGCAATCCCGCCGGGAGGAGGGAGCAGTACTTC. Amino acids: CASNPAGRREQYF.

J is TRBJ2-3 and V is TRBV6-5; TRBD1 matches 7 bases. This CDR3 has 14 residues. Germline V CDR1 and CDR2: MNHEY, SVGAGI. V was clipped by 5 bases and J by 3 bases; unmatched bases: 5. CDR3 residues: CASSPQGVTDTQYF. The CDR3 bases are TGTGCCAGCAGTCCCCAGGGGGTAACAGATACGCAGTATTTT.

This chain connects TRBV7-2 to TRBJ2-3, with 11 nucleotides matching TRBD2. After removal of 5 bases from V and 6 bases from J, the junction contained 10 bases not matched to a gene. This CDR3 region has 16 residues. Germline V gene sequence: CDR1 SGHTA, CDR2 FQGNSA. CDR3 residues: CASSLTSGGGADTQYF. In DNA, the CDR3 is TGTGCCAGCAGCCTCACTAGCGGGGGAGGGGCGGATACGCAGTATTTT. Using reference TRBV7-2 and TRBJ2-3 for the parts outside the CDR3, the full variable domain is GAGVSQSPSNKVTEKGKDVELRCDPISGHTALYWYRQSLGQGLEFLIYFQGNSAPDKSGLPSDRFSAERTGGSVSTLTIQRTQQEDSAVYLCASSLTSGGGADTQYFGPGTRLTVL.

V gene TRBV2 combines with J gene TRBJ1-2; 9 positions match TRBD1. Germline CDR1 reads SNHLY; CDR2 reads FYNNEI. With V trimmed by 8 bases and J by 5 bases, 12 bases remained unmatched. This CDR3 comprises 15 residues. CDR3 loop: CASYFDGTGWYGYTF. CDR3 sequence (DNA): TGTGCCAGCTACTTTGATGGGACAGGGTGGTATGGCTACACCTTC.

This chain connects TRBV4-1 to TRBJ2-1; 9 bases match TRBD2. The length of the CDR3 is 18 residues. The trim removed 1 base at V and 3 bases at J, leaving 10 bases unmatched. Germline V gene sequence: CDR1 MGHRA, CDR2 YSYEKL. The CDR3 DNA sequence: TGCGCCAGCAGCCAAGGTCCTAGCGGGGAGGCGAACTACAATGAGCAGTTCTTC. Residues: CASSQGPSGEANYNEQFF.

This chain joins TRBV6-5 and TRBJ1-1; 9 bases map to TRBD1. Germline trimming cut 2 bases from V and 4 bases from J; bases unmatched to any gene: 5. The CDR3 contains 15 residues. CDR1 is MNHEY and CDR2 is SVGAGI in the germline V gene. CDR3 coding DNA: TGTGCCAGCAGTTACGAGAACAGGGGGCGCACTGAAGCTTTCTTT. Translated: CASSYENRGRTEAFF.

The V call is TRBV5-4, the J call TRBJ1-1; TRBD1 might be the D (6 bases). The CDR3 is 15 residues long. The V end was cut by 2 bases, the J end by 0 bases, with 11 bases between. From germline, CDR1 is SGHNT and CDR2 YYREEE (reference sequence). CDR3 nucleotide sequence: TGTGCCAGCAGCTTTCCGGACAGAATGAACACTGAAGCTTTCTTT. Translation gives CASSFPDRMNTEAFF. Looking up the rest from reference TRBV5-4 and TRBJ1-1 gives the full variable domain: ETGVTQSPTHLIKTRGQQVTLRCSSQSGHNTVSWYQQALGQGPQFIFQYYREEENGRGNFPPRFSGLQFPNYSSELNVNALELDDSALYLCASSFPDRMNTEAFFGQGTRLTVV.

This chain links TRBV29-1 with TRBJ2-5, with 9 bases fitting TRBD1. The germline CDR1 and CDR2 sequences are SQVTM and ANQGSEA. The V gene end was trimmed by 7 bases and the J gene end by 1 base; junction bases not matched to a gene: 10. The CDR3 covers 15 residues. The CDR3 bases are TGCAGCGCCGAAAGGGGACAGGGCTTCCAAGAGACCCAGTACTTC. As protein: CSAERGQGFQETQYF.

About this clone itself: One end of the junction is discordant with germline, which a read error may explain. V and J are TRBV30 and TRBJ2-3; D is perhaps TRBD1 (5 bases). Per germline, CDR1 GTSNPN and CDR2 SVGIG (reference sequence). CDR3 length equals 17 residues. The CDR3 is CTWSKTGQHRVTDTQYF. The CDR3 DNA reads TGTACCTGGAGTAAAACAGGTCAACACCGGGTCACAGATACGCAGTATTTT.

The V call is TRBV6-1, the J call TRBJ2-2; no clear D. The V end was cut by 6 bases, the J end by 2 bases, with 4 bases between. CDR1 is MNHNS and CDR2 is SASEGT in the germline V gene. This CDR3 comprises 12 residues. CDR3 nucleotide sequence: TGTGCCAGCAGACTCAACACCGGGGAGCTGTTTTTT. Translation gives CASRLNTGELFF.